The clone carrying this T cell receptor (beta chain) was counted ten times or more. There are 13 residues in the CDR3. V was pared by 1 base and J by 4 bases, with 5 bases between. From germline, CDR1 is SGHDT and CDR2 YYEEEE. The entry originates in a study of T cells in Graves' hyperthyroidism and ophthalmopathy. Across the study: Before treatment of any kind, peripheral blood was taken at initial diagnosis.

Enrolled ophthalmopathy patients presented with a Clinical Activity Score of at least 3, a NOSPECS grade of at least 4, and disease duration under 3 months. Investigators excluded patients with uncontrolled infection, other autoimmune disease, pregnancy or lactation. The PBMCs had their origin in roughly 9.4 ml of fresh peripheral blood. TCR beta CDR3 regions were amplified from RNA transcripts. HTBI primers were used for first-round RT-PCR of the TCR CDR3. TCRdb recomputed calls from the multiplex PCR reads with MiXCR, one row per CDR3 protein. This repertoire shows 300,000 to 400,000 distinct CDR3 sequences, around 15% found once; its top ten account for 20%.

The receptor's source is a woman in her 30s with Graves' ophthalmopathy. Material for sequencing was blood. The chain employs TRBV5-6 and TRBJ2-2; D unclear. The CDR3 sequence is CASSLLPTGELFF. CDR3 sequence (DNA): TGTGCCAGCAGCTTGCTTCCCACCGGGGAGCTGTTTTTT.